The 2 T cell receptor beta chains listed next were all sequenced from one sample in a study of cytomegalovirus exposure and HLA in healthy donors. The PCR used 60 Vbeta and 13 Jbeta primers. The table came from immunoSEQ multiplex PCR; TCRdb's copy has only in-frame clones and leaves some out. In the table there are roughly 150,000 clones, about 70% of which are singletons. The sample was PBMCs. The receptors originated from a woman aged 40 to 50 in good health and CMV-seronegative.

J is TRBJ1-4 and V is TRBV30; D unresolved. This CDR3 is 13 amino acids long. V lost 1 base and J lost 4, with 7 bases in between. The germline gives CDR1 GTSNPN, CDR2 SVGIG (reference sequence). The CDR3 bases are TGTGCCTGGAGTGAACAGCTTAATGAAAAACTGTTTTTT. Amino acid sequence: CAWSEQLNEKLFF.

The chain joins TRBV10-3 to TRBJ2-2; possible D gene TRBD1, 6 bases. This CDR3 is built from 16 residues. The ends were cut back, 4 bases at V and 1 base at J, with 13 bases in the middle. CDR1 is ENHRY, CDR2 SYGVKD, per germline. CDR3 residues: CAISGRDTLNTGELFF. Written as DNA, the CDR3 is TGTGCCATCAGTGGTAGGGACACCCTGAACACCGGGGAGCTGTTTTTT.